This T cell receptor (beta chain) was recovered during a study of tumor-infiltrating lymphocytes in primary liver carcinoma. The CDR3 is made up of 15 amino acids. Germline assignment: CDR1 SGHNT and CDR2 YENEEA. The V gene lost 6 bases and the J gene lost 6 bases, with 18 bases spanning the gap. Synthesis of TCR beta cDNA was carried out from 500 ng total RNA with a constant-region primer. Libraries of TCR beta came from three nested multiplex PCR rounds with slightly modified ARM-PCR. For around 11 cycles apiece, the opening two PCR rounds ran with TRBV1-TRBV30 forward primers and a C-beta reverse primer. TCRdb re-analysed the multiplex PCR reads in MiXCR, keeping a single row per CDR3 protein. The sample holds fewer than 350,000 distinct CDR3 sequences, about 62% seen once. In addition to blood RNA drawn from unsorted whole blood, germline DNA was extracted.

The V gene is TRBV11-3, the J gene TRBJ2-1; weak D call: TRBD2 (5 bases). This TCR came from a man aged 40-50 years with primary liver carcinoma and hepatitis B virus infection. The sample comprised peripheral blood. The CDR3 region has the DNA TGTGCCAGCAGTCAGGTATCGGGGATTGCCAATGAGCAGTTCTTC. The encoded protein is CASSQVSGIANEQFF.